Shown below are 20 T cell receptor beta chains from a single sample sequenced in a study of neoadjuvant nivolumab and ipilimumab in lung cancer. Assay: immunoSEQ multiplex PCR; the TCRdb copy retains only in-frame clones and omits some. The data contain 8,000 to 10,000 clones, approximately 87% of them singletons. The material was tumor tissue, obtained after neoadjuvant nivolumab, alone or with ipilimumab, at or shortly before surgery. These receptors were collected from an adult with non-small cell lung cancer.

The rearrangement uses TRBV5-5 and TRBJ1-1, with D uncertain. The CDR3 has 14 residues. Per the germline V gene, CDR1 is SGHKS and CDR2 is YYEKEE (reference sequence). Trimming cost V 2 bases and J 0 bases, with 8 bases left between them. The CDR3 bases are TGTGCCAGCAGCTTCCCCGTGTTGAACACTGAAGCTTTCTTT. It encodes CASSFPVLNTEAFF.

The V gene is TRBV18, the J gene TRBJ2-1; D is possibly TRBD2 (6 bases). V was shortened by 7 bases and J by 10 bases, with 20 bases between the two germline ends. Germline CDR1 reads KGHSH; CDR2 reads LQKENI. CDR3 length: 14 residues. CDR3 protein: CASFRDSRLTEQFF. In DNA, the CDR3 is TGTGCCAGCTTCCGGGACTCACGTCTCACGGAGCAGTTCTTC.

The V gene is TRBV5-1, the J gene TRBJ1-2; TRBD1 matches 8 bases. The V segment lost 3 bases and the J segment 6 bases; nucleotides outside the gene matches: 7. Germline lookup yields CDR1 SGHRS and CDR2 YFSETQ. This CDR3 is 14 amino acids long. CDR3 region: CASSSQGAMDGYTF. The CDR3 DNA follows: TGCGCCAGCAGCTCGCAGGGGGCGATGGATGGCTACACCTTC. The full variable domain, rest sourced from reference TRBV5-1 and TRBJ1-2, is KAGVTQTPRYLIKTRGQQVTLSCSPISGHRSVSWYQQTPGQGLQFLFEYFSETQRNKGNFPGRFSGRQFSNSRSEMNVSTLELGDSALYLCASSSQGAMDGYTFGSGTRLTVV.

This rearrangement joins TRBV18 to TRBJ2-1; 7 bases align to TRBD2. Germline V gene sequence: CDR1 KGHSH, CDR2 LQKENI. J lost 0 bases, V lost 6 bases, and 5 bases had no gene match. The CDR3 has 15 residues. The CDR3 loop reads CASSGGTTSYNEQFF. For the CDR3, the DNA is TGTGCCAGCTCCGGCGGGACTACCTCCTACAATGAGCAGTTCTTC.

This chain links TRBV11-2 with TRBJ2-6; D unresolved. CDR1 and CDR2 from the germline V gene are SGHAT and FQNNGV. The V end was cut by 2 bases, the J end by 1 base, with 18 bases between. The CDR3 consists of 19 residues. The CDR3 region is CASSLSLDRLQSGANVLTF. CDR3 bases: TGTGCCAGCAGCTTAAGTCTCGACCGTCTCCAATCTGGGGCCAACGTCCTGACTTTC. Full variable domain (missing parts from reference TRBV11-2 and TRBJ2-6): EAGVAQSPRYKIIEKRQSVAFWCNPISGHATLYWYQQILGQGPKLLIQFQNNGVVDDSQLPKDRFSAERLKGVDSTLKIQPAKLEDSAVYLCASSLSLDRLQSGANVLTFGAGSRLTVL.

This chain connects TRBV18 to TRBJ1-2; TRBD1 might be the D (6 bases). The CDR3 length is 13 residues. Per germline, CDR1 KGHSH and CDR2 LQKENI. Trimming shortened V by 3 bases and J by 4 bases, and 9 bases separated the two germline ends. Written as DNA, the CDR3 is TGTGCCAGCTCACCTGGACAGCGCTATGGCTACACCTTC. It is translated as CASSPGQRYGYTF.

The chain couples TRBV18 to TRBJ1-2, with D possibly being TRBD1 (5 bases). CDR3 length: 12 amino acids. Germline V CDR1 and CDR2: KGHSH, LQKENI. With 0 bases removed from V and 7 bases from J, the gap between germline ends came to 6 bases. DNA of the CDR3: TGTGCCAGCTCACCACCGGGGGGTGGCTACACCTTC. This codes for CASSPPGGGYTF.

The CDR3 DNA follows: TGTGCCAGCAGCCAACCGGGACAGGGAAATGGCTACACCTTC. It specifies CASSQPGQGNGYTF. The chain recombines TRBV4-2 with TRBJ1-2; 9 positions agree with TRBD1. J was trimmed by 6 bases and V by 2 bases; bases with no gene match: 4. CDR1 and CDR2 from the germline V gene are LGHNA and YNFKEQ. The CDR3 covers 14 residues.

The chain recombines TRBV19 with TRBJ2-6; D might be TRBD1 or TRBD2, each matching 5 bases. Germline CDR1 is LNHDA and CDR2 is SQIVND (reference sequence). Trimming removed 3 bases at V and 0 bases at J, with 12 bases between. This CDR3 has 17 amino acids. The CDR3 region has the DNA TGTGCCAGTAGTATGGGACGCCTCGACTCTGGGGCCAACGTCCTGACTTTC. Translated: CASSMGRLDSGANVLTF.

The V gene is TRBV10-2, the J gene TRBJ2-7; 11 bases map to TRBD2. The CDR3 is made up of 14 amino acids. Trimming removed 7 bases from V and 6 bases from J; junction bases left unmatched: 8. Germline lookup yields CDR1 WSHSY and CDR2 SAAADI. CDR3 nucleotides: TGCGCCAGCAAACAAACTAGCGGGAGTGGCGAGCAGTACTTC. Residues: CASKQTSGSGEQYF.

The gene calls are TRBV4-1 and TRBJ1-5, with TRBD1 matching over 8 bases. The trim removed 0 bases at V and 2 bases at J, leaving 0 bases unmatched. The length of the CDR3 is 15 residues. Germline CDR1 and CDR2: MGHRA and YSYEKL. The CDR3 nucleotides are TGCGCCAGCAGCCAAGAGGACAGGGGCAATCAGCCCCAGCATTTT. Protein sequence: CASSQEDRGNQPQHF.

The gene calls are TRBV5-6 and TRBJ2-3; D might be TRBD2 (6 bases). The CDR3 is 13 residues long. Deletions cut 4 bases from V and 4 bases from J, with 10 bases between. The germline CDR1 and CDR2 sequences are SGHDT and YYEEEE. The CDR3, as DNA: TGTGCCAGCAGCGAAGGAGGGCCAGATACGCAGTATTTT. This encodes CASSEGGPDTQYF.

This clone was seen once. This chain uses TRBV10-3 with TRBJ1-2; D not certain. V lost 4 bases to trimming and J lost 7 bases, with 10 bases between them. The V gene's germline CDR1 is ENHRY and CDR2 SYGVKD. The CDR3 spans 12 residues. The CDR3 DNA follows: TGTGCCATCAGTGCGGGTATCCCTGGCTACACCTTC. Residues: CAISAGIPGYTF.

The CDR3 is CADATLSGIREQFF. DNA of the CDR3: TGTGCCGACGCCACCCTCAGCGGGATCAGGGAGCAGTTCTTC. This rearrangement joins TRBV2 to TRBJ2-1; TRBD2 aligns across 7 bases. Trimming removed 11 bases from V and 10 bases from J; junction bases left unmatched: 17. CDR1 is SNHLY, CDR2 FYNNEI, per germline. This CDR3 has 14 residues.

Only a few counts were recorded for this clone. The CDR3 coding sequence is TGCGCCAGCAGCTTGGAGGCCCAGGGGGCTGGGGCCAACGTCCTGACTTTC. This sequence encodes CASSLEAQGAGANVLTF. The rearrangement uses TRBV5-1 and TRBJ2-6; 7 bases match TRBD1. J was trimmed by 2 bases and V by 0 bases; bases with no gene match: 5. The length of the CDR3 is 17 residues. Germline V gives CDR1 SGHRS, CDR2 YFSETQ.

In this sample, this clone turned up once. V is TRBV6-1 and J is TRBJ1-1; TRBD1 matches at 7 bases. J gave up 5 bases and V 3 bases, and 9 bases lay outside the gene matches. Germline values: CDR1 MNHNS, CDR2 SASEGT. The CDR3 runs 15 residues. The CDR3 is CASSETGWAGTEAFF. The CDR3 DNA is TGTGCCAGCAGTGAGACAGGGTGGGCCGGGACTGAAGCTTTCTTT.

V and J are TRBV6-1 and TRBJ1-5; possibly TRBD1 for D (5 bases). Trimming pared 5 bases from V and 5 bases from J, leaving 16 bases between. The CDR3 contains 15 residues. Looked up from germline, CDR1 is MNHNS and CDR2 is SASEGT. CDR3 nucleotides: TGTGCCAGCAGTAGGACACCAACTAAAGATCAGCCCCAGCATTTT. Protein sequence: CASSRTPTKDQPQHF.

The DNA of the CDR3 is TGTGCCAGCTCACCCGGGACAGGGCATGGCTACACCTTC. It encodes CASSPGTGHGYTF. The J gene is TRBJ1-2, the V gene TRBV18; 9 positions match TRBD1. CDR3 length: 13 residues. Germline V gene lookup returns CDR1 KGHSH and CDR2 LQKENI. J was trimmed by 6 bases and V by 3 bases; bases with no gene match: 2.

There are a few counts of this clone. V is TRBV14 and J is TRBJ2-2; the match to TRBD2 covers 8 bases. J lost 2 bases, V lost 5 bases, and 1 base had no gene match. CDR1 and CDR2 from the germline V gene are SGHDN and FVKESK. CDR3 length: 14 amino acids. DNA of the CDR3: TGTGCCAGCAGCACTAGCGGAAACACCGGGGAGCTGTTTTTT. Protein sequence: CASSTSGNTGELFF.

The V gene is TRBV6-1, the J gene TRBJ1-3; D ambiguous. The CDR3 contains 10 residues. V was clipped by 8 bases and J by 7 bases, with 6 bases between them. Germline V gives CDR1 MNHNS, CDR2 SASEGT. In nucleotides, the CDR3 is TGTGCCAGCTGGGGTAACACCATATATTTT. Translated: CASWGNTIYF.